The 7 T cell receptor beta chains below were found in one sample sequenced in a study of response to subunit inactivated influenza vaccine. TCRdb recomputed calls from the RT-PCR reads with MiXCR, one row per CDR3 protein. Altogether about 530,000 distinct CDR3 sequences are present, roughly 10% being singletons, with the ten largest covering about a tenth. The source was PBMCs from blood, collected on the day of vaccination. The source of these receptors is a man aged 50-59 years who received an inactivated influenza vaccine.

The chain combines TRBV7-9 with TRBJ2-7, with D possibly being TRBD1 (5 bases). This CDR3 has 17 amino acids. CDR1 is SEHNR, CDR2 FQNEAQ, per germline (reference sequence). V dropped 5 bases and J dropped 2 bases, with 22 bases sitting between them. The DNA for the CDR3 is TGTGCCAGCAGCCCAGCCTTTGGGGCGGACCACACCTACGAGCAGTACTTC. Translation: CASSPAFGADHTYEQYF. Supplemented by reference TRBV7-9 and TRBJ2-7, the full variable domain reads DTGVSQNPRHKITKRGQNVTFRCDPISEHNRLYWYRQTLGQGPEFLTYFQNEAQLEKSRLLSDRFSAERPKGSFSTLEIQRTEQGDSAMYLCASSPAFGADHTYEQYFGPGTRLTVT.

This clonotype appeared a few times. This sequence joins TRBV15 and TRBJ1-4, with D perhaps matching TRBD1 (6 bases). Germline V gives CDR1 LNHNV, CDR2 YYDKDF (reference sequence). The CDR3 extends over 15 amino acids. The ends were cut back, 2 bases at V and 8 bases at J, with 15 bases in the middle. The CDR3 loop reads CATSRLIQGGEKLFF. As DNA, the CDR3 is TGTGCCACCAGCAGACTAATACAGGGAGGCGAAAAACTGTTTTTT.

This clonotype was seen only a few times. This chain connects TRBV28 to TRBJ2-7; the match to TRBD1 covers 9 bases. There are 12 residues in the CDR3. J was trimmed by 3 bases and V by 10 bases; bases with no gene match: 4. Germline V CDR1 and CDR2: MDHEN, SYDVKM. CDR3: CATLDRGYEQYF. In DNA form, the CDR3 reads TGTGCCACCTTGGACAGGGGCTACGAGCAGTACTTC.

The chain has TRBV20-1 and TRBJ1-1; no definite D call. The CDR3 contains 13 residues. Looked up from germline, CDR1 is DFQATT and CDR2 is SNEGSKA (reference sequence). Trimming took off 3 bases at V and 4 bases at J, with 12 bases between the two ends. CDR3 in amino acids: CSASKFVGTEAFF. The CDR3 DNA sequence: TGCAGTGCTAGTAAGTTCGTAGGCACTGAAGCTTTCTTT.

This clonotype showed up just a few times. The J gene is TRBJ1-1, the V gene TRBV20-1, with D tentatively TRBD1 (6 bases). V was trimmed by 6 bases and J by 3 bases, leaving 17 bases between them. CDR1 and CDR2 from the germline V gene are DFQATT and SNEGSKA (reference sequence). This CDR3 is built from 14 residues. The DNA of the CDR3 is TGCAGTGCCCCCAAAGGGGGATGGGACACTGAAGCTTTCTTT. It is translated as CSAPKGGWDTEAFF.

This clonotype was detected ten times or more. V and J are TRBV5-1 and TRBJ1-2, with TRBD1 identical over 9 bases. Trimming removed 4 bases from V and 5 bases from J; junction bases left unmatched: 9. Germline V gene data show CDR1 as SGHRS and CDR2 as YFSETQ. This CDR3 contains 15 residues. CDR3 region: CASSATGTGSYGYTF. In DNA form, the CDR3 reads TGCGCCAGCAGCGCGACCGGGACAGGGAGTTATGGCTACACCTTC.

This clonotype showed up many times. As DNA, the CDR3 is TGCAGTGCTGATCGGGACAGGTCCTACGAGCAGTACTTC. Translation gives CSADRDRSYEQYF. The genes are TRBV20-1 and TRBJ2-7, with 8 bases fitting TRBD1. Germline V gene lookup returns CDR1 DFQATT and CDR2 SNEGSKA (reference sequence). The junction had 4 bases not matched to a gene; V was cut back by 5 bases and J by 1 base. This CDR3 comprises 13 residues.